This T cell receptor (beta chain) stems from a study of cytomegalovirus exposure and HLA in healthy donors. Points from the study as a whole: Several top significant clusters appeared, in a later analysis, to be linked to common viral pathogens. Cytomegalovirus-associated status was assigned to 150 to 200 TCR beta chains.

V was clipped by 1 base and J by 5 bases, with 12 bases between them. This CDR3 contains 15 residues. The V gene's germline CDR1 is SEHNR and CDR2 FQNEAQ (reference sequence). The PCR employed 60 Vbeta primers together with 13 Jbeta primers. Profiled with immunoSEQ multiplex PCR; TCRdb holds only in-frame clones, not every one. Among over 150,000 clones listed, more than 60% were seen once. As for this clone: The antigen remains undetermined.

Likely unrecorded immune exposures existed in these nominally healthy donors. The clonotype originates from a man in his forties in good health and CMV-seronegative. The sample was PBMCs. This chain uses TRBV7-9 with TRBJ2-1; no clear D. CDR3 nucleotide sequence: TGTGCCAGCAGCTTAGGCGGAGCCAGTCACAATGAGCAGTTCTTC. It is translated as CASSLGGASHNEQFF.